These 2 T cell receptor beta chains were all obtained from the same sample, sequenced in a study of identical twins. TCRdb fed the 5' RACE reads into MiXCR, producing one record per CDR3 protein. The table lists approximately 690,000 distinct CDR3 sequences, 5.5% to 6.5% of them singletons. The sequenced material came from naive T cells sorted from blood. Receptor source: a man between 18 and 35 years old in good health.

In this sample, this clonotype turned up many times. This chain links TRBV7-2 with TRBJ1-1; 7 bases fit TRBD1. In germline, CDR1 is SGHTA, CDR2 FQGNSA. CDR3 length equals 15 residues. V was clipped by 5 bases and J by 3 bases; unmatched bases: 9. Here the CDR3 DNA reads TGTGCCAGCAGCCTAATATTGACAGGGCACACTGAAGCTTTCTTT. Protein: CASSLILTGHTEAFF. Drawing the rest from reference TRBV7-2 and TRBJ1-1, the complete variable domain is GAGVSQSPSNKVTEKGKDVELRCDPISGHTALYWYRQSLGQGLEFLIYFQGNSAPDKSGLPSDRFSAERTGGSVSTLTIQRTQQEDSAVYLCASSLILTGHTEAFFGQGTRLTVV.

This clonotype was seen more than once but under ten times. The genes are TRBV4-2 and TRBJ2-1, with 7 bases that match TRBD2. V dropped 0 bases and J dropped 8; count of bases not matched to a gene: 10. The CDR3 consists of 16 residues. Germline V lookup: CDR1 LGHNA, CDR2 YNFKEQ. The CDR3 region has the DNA TGTGCCAGCAGCCAAGATAGGCGGGAGTTTCGGCATGAGCAGTTCTTC. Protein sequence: CASSQDRREFRHEQFF.